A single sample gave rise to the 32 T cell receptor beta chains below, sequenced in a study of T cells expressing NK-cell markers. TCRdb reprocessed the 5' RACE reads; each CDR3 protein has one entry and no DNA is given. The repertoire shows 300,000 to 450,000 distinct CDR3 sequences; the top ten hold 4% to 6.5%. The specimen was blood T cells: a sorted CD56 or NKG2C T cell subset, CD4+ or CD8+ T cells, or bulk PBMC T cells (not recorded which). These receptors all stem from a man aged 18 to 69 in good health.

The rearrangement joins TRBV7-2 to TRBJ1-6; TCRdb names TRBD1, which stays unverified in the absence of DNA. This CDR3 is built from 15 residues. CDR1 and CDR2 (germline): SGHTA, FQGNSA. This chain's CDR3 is CASSWDTFYNSPLHF.

CDR3 residues: CASRRDSSNTGELFF. The chain employs TRBV7-9 and TRBJ2-2; TCRdb's D call of TRBD2 is untestable without DNA. Germline V gives CDR1 SEHNR, CDR2 FQNEAQ (reference sequence). This CDR3 has 15 residues.

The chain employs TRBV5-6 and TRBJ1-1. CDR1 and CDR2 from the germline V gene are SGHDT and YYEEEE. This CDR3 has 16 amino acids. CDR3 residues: CASSLLFGNLNTEAFF.

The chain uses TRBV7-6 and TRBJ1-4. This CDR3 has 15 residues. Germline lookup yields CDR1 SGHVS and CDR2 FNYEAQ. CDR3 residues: CASSRHGKTNEKLFF.

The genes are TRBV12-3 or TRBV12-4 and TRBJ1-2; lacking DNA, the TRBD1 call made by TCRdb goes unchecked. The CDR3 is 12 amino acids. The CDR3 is CASSEGRTSYTF.

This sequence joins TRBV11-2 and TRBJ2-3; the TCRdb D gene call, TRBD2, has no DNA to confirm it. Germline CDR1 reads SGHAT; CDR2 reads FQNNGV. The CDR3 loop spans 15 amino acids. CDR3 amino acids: CASSPRLAGGDTQYF.

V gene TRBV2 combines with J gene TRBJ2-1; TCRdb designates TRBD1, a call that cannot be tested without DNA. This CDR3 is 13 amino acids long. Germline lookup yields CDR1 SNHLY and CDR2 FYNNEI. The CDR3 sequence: CASGDRGWNEQFF.

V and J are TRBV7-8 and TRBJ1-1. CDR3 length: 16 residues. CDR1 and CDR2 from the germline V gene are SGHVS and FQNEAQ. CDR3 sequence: CASSLAIIGVNTEAFF.

CDR3 protein: CASSYSTSGGVYNEQFF. V usage is TRBV6-2 or TRBV6-3 and J usage is TRBJ2-1; TCRdb returns TRBD2, unconfirmable since there is no DNA. The CDR3 spans 17 residues. Germline V gene sequence: CDR1 MNHEY, CDR2 SVGEGT.

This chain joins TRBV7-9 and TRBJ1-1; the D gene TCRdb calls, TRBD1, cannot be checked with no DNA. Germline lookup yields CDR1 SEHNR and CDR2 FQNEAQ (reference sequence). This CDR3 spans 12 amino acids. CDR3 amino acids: CASSMGVTEAFF.

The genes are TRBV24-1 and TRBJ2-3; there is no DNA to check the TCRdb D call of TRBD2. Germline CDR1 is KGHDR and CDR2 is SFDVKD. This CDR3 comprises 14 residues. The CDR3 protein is CASTGLDNTDTQYF.

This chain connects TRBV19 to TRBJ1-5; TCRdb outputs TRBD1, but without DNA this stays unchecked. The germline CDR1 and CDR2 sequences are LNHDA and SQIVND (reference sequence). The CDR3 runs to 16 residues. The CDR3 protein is CASSPGDRGNNQPQHF.

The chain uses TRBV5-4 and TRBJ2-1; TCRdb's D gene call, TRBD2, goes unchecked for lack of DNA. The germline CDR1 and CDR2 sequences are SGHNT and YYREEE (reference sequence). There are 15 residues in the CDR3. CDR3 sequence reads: CASSLLLAGDHEQFF.

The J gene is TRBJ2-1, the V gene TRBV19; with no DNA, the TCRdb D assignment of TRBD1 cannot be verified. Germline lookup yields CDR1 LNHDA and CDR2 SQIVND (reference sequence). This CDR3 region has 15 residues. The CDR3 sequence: CASREASRGSNEQFF.

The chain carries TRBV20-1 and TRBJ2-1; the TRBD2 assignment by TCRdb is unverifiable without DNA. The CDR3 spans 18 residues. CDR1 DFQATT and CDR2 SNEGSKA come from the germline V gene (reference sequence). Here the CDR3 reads CSARPIPSGGYPINEQFF.

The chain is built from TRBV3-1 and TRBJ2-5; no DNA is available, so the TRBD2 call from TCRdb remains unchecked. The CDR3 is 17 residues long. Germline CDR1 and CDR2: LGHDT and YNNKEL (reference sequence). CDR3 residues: CASSQPRLAGVQETQYF.

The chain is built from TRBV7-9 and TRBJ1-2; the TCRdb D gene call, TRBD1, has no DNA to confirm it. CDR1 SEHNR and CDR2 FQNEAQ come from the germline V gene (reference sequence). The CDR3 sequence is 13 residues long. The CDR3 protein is CASSQNRNYGYTF.

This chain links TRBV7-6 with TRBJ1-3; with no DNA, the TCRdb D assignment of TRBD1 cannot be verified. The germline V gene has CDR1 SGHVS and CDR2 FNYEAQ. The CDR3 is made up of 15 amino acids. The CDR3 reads CAVRDRGRKGNTIYF.

The CDR3 sequence is CASSLQGHGELFF. The chain uses TRBV12-3 or TRBV12-4 and TRBJ2-2; TCRdb proposes TRBD1, but this gene call is untestable without DNA. The CDR3 has 13 residues.

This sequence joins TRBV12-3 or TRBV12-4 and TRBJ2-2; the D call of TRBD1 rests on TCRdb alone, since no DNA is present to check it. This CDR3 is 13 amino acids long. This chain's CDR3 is CASTRKGSWELFF.

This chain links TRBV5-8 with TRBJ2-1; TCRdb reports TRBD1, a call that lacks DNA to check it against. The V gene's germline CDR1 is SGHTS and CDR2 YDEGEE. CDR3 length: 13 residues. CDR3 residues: CASSRYRDDEQFF. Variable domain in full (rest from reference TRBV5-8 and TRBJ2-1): EAGVTQSPTHLIKTRGQQATLRCSPISGHTSVYWYQQALGLGLQFLLWYDEGEERNRGNFPPRFSGRQFPNYSSELNVNALELEDSALYLCASSRYRDDEQFFGPGTRLTVL.

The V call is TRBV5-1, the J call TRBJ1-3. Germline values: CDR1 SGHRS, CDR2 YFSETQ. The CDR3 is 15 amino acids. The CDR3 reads CASSLDRYSGNTIYF.

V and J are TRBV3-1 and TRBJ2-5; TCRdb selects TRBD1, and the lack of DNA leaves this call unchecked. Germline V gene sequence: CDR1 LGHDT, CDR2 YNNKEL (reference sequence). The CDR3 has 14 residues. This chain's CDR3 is CASSRRTGTETQYF.

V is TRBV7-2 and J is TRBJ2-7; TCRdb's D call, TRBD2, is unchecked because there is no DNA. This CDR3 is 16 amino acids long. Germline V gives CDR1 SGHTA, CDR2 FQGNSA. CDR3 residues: CASSFNPSGGTREQYF.

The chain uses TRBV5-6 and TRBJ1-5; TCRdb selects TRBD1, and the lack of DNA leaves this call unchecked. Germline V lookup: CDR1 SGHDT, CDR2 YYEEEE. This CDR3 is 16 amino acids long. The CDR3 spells CASSRFGGGDGQPQHF.

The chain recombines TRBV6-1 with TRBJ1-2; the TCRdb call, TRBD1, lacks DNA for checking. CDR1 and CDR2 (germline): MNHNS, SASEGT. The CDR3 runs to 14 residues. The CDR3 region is CASSGGWGRYGYTF.

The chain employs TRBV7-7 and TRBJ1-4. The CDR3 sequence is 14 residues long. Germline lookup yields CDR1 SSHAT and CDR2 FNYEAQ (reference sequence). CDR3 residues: CASSPVGRNEKLFF.

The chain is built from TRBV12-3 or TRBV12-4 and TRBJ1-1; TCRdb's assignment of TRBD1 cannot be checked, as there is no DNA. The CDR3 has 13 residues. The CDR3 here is CASRKRENTEAFF.

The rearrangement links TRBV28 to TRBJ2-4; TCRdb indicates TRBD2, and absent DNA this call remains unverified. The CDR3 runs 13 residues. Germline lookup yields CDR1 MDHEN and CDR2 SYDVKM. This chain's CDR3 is CASPAREGNIQYF.

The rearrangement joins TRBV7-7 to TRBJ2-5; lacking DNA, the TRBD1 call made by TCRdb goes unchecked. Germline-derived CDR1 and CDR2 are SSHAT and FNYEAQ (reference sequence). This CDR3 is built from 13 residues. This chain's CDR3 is CASSADPGETQYF.

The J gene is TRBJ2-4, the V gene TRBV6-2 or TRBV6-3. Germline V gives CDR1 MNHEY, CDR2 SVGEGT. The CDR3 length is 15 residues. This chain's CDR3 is CASSYSPVSKNIQYF.

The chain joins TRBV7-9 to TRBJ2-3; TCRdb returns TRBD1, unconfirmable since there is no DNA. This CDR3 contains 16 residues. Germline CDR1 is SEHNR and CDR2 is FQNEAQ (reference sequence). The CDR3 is CASSGHGNQRTDTQYF. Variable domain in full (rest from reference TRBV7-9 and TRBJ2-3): DTGVSQNPRHKITKRGQNVTFRCDPISEHNRLYWYRQTLGQGPEFLTYFQNEAQLEKSRLLSDRFSAERPKGSFSTLEIQRTEQGDSAMYLCASSGHGNQRTDTQYFGPGTRLTVL.